In its sample, the clone carrying this T cell receptor (beta chain) was seen a few times. The antigen is unknown. One entry per CDR3 protein results from TCRdb running MiXCR on the RT-PCR reads. This sample has approximately 680,000 distinct CDR3 sequences, with around 14% found just once. This CDR3 is built from 16 residues. The V and J ends lost 3 bases and 7 bases, in that order; junction bases with no gene match: 12. This specimen comes from a study of response to subunit inactivated influenza vaccine. Whole-study results and caveats: Seasonal influenza vaccination, on each occasion, was suggested by the authors to recruit few new T cells.

V gene TRBV12-3 or TRBV12-4 combines with J gene TRBJ1-2; 9 nucleotides align to TRBD1. This specimen was PBMCs from blood, taken 11 to 12 days after vaccination. This receptor was obtained from a man aged 45-65 years who received an inactivated influenza vaccine. The CDR3 DNA reads TGTGCCAGCAGTTTTTTTAGCGGACAGGGGTTGTTTGGCTACACCTTC. Amino acid sequence: CASSFFSGQGLFGYTF.